A single sample is the source of the 20 T cell receptor beta chains below, sequenced in a study of blood T cell repertoires in COVID-19. The table came from immunoSEQ multiplex PCR; TCRdb's copy has only in-frame clones and leaves some out. The sample lists around 270,000 clones, roughly 89% occurring once. Sequenced: peripheral blood. These receptors all stem from a woman aged 40-49 years who had recovered from COVID-19.

The chain links TRBV2 to TRBJ1-6; 8 bases agree with TRBD1. From germline, CDR1 is SNHLY and CDR2 FYNNEI. The ends lost 6 bases at V and 13 bases at J; junction bases unmatched: 5. The CDR3 loop spans 12 amino acids. The CDR3, as DNA: TGTGCCAGCAGGGAGGACAGGGCTCCCCTCCACTTT. It codes for CASREDRAPLHF.

The chain links TRBV6-6 to TRBJ2-2; tentative D call: TRBD2 (6 bases). CDR3 length: 16 residues. V was pared by 2 bases and J by 0 bases, with 10 bases between. Germline V gene lookup returns CDR1 MNHNY and CDR2 SVGAGI (reference sequence). The CDR3 bases are TGTGCCAGCAGTTACCGGGGGATGGCGAACACCGGGGAGCTGTTTTTT. The encoded protein is CASSYRGMANTGELFF.

The V gene is TRBV19, the J gene TRBJ2-7; 9 bases align to TRBD1. The CDR3 loop spans 16 amino acids. Unmatched junction bases numbered 11, after V lost 3 bases and J lost 5 bases. Germline-derived CDR1 and CDR2 are LNHDA and SQIVND (reference sequence). The CDR3: CASSIYLQGAHNEQYF. As DNA, the CDR3 is TGTGCCAGTAGTATTTACTTACAGGGGGCGCATAACGAGCAGTACTTC.

The J gene is TRBJ1-6, the V gene TRBV9; the D is unclear. Germline V gene lookup returns CDR1 SGDLS and CDR2 YYNGEE. CDR3 length: 16 amino acids. Trimming stripped 3 bases from V and 5 bases from J, with 15 bases between. CDR3 loop: CASSDLRAGHNSPLHF. The DNA for the CDR3 is TGTGCCAGCAGCGACTTAAGGGCGGGCCATAATTCACCCCTCCACTTT.

The rearrangement joins TRBV7-9 to TRBJ1-4; 7 nucleotides agree with TRBD1. Germline CDR1 and CDR2: SEHNR and FQNEAQ (reference sequence). V was clipped by 4 bases and J by 8 bases; unmatched bases: 16. CDR3 size: 17 residues. The CDR3, as DNA: TGTGCCAGCAGCTCCAATCGTAGACAGGGCAATGACGAAAAACTGTTTTTT. Protein product: CASSSNRRQGNDEKLFF.

The chain joins TRBV19 to TRBJ1-1, with 10 bases identical to TRBD1. Trimming at V came to 5 bases and at J to 2 bases, leaving 8 bases not matched to a gene. This CDR3 has 16 amino acids. Germline-derived CDR1 and CDR2 are LNHDA and SQIVND (reference sequence). DNA of the CDR3: TGTGCCAGTAGTTCTTGGACAGGGGGTAAAAACACTGAAGCTTTCTTT. It yields the protein CASSSWTGGKNTEAFF.

The sample holds a few counts of this clone. The CDR3 DNA reads as TGTGCCAGCAGTTTAATGGTAGCCGAGAGTGGCAATCAGCCCCAGCATTTT. Protein: CASSLMVAESGNQPQHF. The chain couples TRBV28 to TRBJ1-5; D remains unclear. Germline assignment: CDR1 MDHEN and CDR2 SYDVKM. The CDR3 runs 17 residues. Trimming stripped 2 bases from V and 2 bases from J, with 16 bases between.

CDR3 region: CASSPLIGQLYNEQFF. The CDR3 nucleotides are TGCGCCAGCAGCCCGCTTATAGGACAGCTCTACAATGAGCAGTTCTTC. V is TRBV4-1 and J is TRBJ2-1, with a possible D match to TRBD1 (6 bases). Germline V gives CDR1 MGHRA, CDR2 YSYEKL. Trimming left V 4 bases short and J 3 bases short, with 16 bases between. The CDR3 contains 16 residues.

This chain connects TRBV28 to TRBJ2-7, with 8 bases that match TRBD1. CDR1 and CDR2 from the germline V gene are MDHEN and SYDVKM. V lost 5 bases to trimming and J lost 3 bases; unmatched junction nucleotides: 6. This CDR3 spans 14 amino acids. CDR3 DNA sequence: TGTGCCAGCAGTATAGGACAGGGAAACTACGAGCAGTACTTC. Encoded protein: CASSIGQGNYEQYF. Looking up the rest from reference TRBV28 and TRBJ2-7 gives the full variable domain: DVKVTQSSRYLVKRTGEKVFLECVQDMDHENMFWYRQDPGLGLRLIYFSYDVKMKEKGDIPEGYSVSREKKERFSLILESASTNQTSMYLCASSIGQGNYEQYFGPGTRLTVT.

A few counts support this clone. The rearrangement joins TRBV27 to TRBJ1-5; 7 nucleotides match TRBD1. V was pared by 3 bases and J by 7 bases, with 3 bases of the junction left unmatched. The CDR3 covers 13 residues. CDR1 MNHEY and CDR2 SMNVEV come from the germline V gene (reference sequence). The CDR3 bases are TGTGCCAGCAGTTTCACGACAGGGCAGCCCCAGCATTTT. Translation gives CASSFTTGQPQHF.

This chain links TRBV5-1 with TRBJ2-2; 7 bases are a match to TRBD1. The CDR3 contains 17 residues. J gave up 0 bases and V 4 bases, and 9 bases lay outside the gene matches. From germline, CDR1 is SGHRS and CDR2 YFSETQ. The DNA of the CDR3 is TGCGCCAGCAGCGCGGACCCGACAGGGACGAACACCGGGGAGCTGTTTTTT. The encoded protein is CASSADPTGTNTGELFF. Complete variable domain (other parts from reference TRBV5-1 and TRBJ2-2): KAGVTQTPRYLIKTRGQQVTLSCSPISGHRSVSWYQQTPGQGLQFLFEYFSETQRNKGNFPGRFSGRQFSNSRSEMNVSTLELGDSALYLCASSADPTGTNTGELFFGEGSRLTVL.

This clone was found once. In nucleotides, the CDR3 is TGTGCCAGCAGTATCGGGGGGGGATACTACGAGCAGTACTTC. Translating gives CASSIGGGYYEQYF. The chain is built from TRBV28 and TRBJ2-7; the match to TRBD2 covers 8 bases. Germline CDR1 and CDR2: MDHEN and SYDVKM. CDR3 length: 14 amino acids. The V gene end was trimmed by 5 bases and the J gene end by 3 bases; junction bases not matched to a gene: 6.

The genes are TRBV28 and TRBJ2-6, with a weak D call TRBD2 (6 bases). Germline values: CDR1 MDHEN, CDR2 SYDVKM. Trimming removed 7 bases from V and 1 base from J, with 14 bases in between. The CDR3 is 16 residues long. The chain's CDR3 is CASKGTPRSGANVLTF. The CDR3 nucleotides read TGTGCCAGCAAAGGGACTCCTCGATCTGGGGCCAACGTCCTGACTTTC. Full variable domain (rest looked up from reference TRBV28 and TRBJ2-6): DVKVTQSSRYLVKRTGEKVFLECVQDMDHENMFWYRQDPGLGLRLIYFSYDVKMKEKGDIPEGYSVSREKKERFSLILESASTNQTSMYLCASKGTPRSGANVLTFGAGSRLTVL.

This clone appeared once. V is TRBV12-3 or TRBV12-4 and J is TRBJ1-2; the D gene is possibly TRBD1 (6 bases). The V gene lost 10 bases and the J gene lost 4 bases, with 10 bases spanning the gap. CDR3 size: 11 residues. The CDR3, as DNA: TGTGCCACGGGCAGGGGCTATGGCTACACCTTC. Residues: CATGRGYGYTF.

This chain connects TRBV9 to TRBJ1-2; unclear D gene. Germline V gene sequence: CDR1 SGDLS, CDR2 YYNGEE. The CDR3 totals 13 residues. V was trimmed by 0 bases and J by 7 bases, leaving 10 bases between them. CDR3: CASSVGVGGGYTF. The CDR3 bases are TGTGCCAGCAGCGTAGGGGTCGGCGGTGGCTACACCTTC.

Turning to this clone: This CDR3 is also generated by other DNA sequences in the sample. V and J are TRBV19 and TRBJ1-1; a weak D match, TRBD1 (5 bases). The V end lost 4 bases, the J end lost 1 base, and 7 bases lay between the germline ends. Germline-derived CDR1 and CDR2 are LNHDA and SQIVND (reference sequence). CDR3 size: 13 residues. The CDR3 loop reads CASSRQGNTEAFF. The CDR3 coding sequence is TGTGCCAGTAGTAGGCAGGGGAACACTGAAGCTTTCTTT. Together with reference TRBV19 and TRBJ1-1, the CDR3 gives the full variable domain: DGGITQSPKYLFRKEGQNVTLSCEQNLNHDAMYWYRQDPGQGLRLIYYSQIVNDFQKGDIAEGYSVSREKKESFPLTVTSAQKNPTAFYLCASSRQGNTEAFFGQGTRLTVV.

V usage is TRBV4-1 and J usage is TRBJ1-2; TRBD1 is a possible D gene (6 bases). The V gene's germline CDR1 is MGHRA and CDR2 YSYEKL. The CDR3 loop spans 17 amino acids. Trimming removed 1 base from V and 4 bases from J, with 19 bases in between. The CDR3 is CASSQGEVQGIGYGYTF. The CDR3 nucleotides are TGCGCCAGCAGCCAAGGAGAGGTTCAGGGGATAGGCTATGGCTACACCTTC.

The rearrangement links TRBV28 to TRBJ2-7; D remains ambiguous. Germline-derived CDR1 and CDR2 are MDHEN and SYDVKM. The V gene lost 2 bases and the J gene lost 0 bases, with 11 bases spanning the gap. The CDR3 has 15 residues. CDR3 in DNA: TGTGCCAGCAGTTTAACCAGGTCCCGCTCCTACGAGCAGTACTTC. Translation gives CASSLTRSRSYEQYF.

The CDR3 coding sequence is TGTGCCAGCAGACACACCAGCTCCTATAATTCACCCCTCCACTTT. Translating it yields CASRHTSSYNSPLHF. V gene TRBV6-5 combines with J gene TRBJ1-6; the D is unclear. There are 15 residues in the CDR3. V lost 6 bases, J lost 0 bases, and 9 bases lay in between. Germline V CDR1 and CDR2: MNHEY, SVGAGI.

The chain carries TRBV6-4 and TRBJ2-3, with a possible D match to TRBD2 (6 bases). The germline V and J ends were trimmed by 6 bases and 4 bases, with 14 bases remaining between them. The CDR3 has 14 amino acids. Germline-derived CDR1 and CDR2 are MRHNA and SNTAGT. The CDR3 protein is CASRRDWGADTQYF. CDR3 DNA: TGTGCCAGCAGGAGGGATTGGGGGGCAGATACGCAGTATTTT.